Included here is one T cell receptor beta chain sequence, with context. Its antigen remains unidentified. No base-level quality is on record; no much larger clone is a single base apart. This record comes from a study of CD4 T cells in relation to SARS-CoV-2 and coronaviruses (dated by TCRdb to the early 2020s). Study-wide context: The ViraFEST assay cultured PBMCs with antigen for roughly nine days, then sequenced TCR beta CDR3s to find antigen-specific clonal expansions. An HIV-1 Nef peptide pool or a no-peptide culture served as the negative reference condition. HLA restriction was mapped for shared crossreactive spike epitopes using patient-derived lymphoblastoid cell lines. At the level of individual TCR clonotypes, the study evaluated whether memory CD4+ T cells crossreact between the spike proteins of SARS-CoV-2 and those of common cold coronaviruses. The Adaptive Biotechnologies TCR-sequencing kit was used to sequence samples from three pre-COVID donors and the naive versus memory experiments, whereas other data were Illumina-based. Expansion assays from other donors in the study were sequenced with a different, Illumina-based TCR-beta assay. General study outcomes and caveats: Since the crossreactivity analysis centred on spike protein, crossreactivity against other viral proteins was not assessed. Crossreactive clones showed significantly weaker SARS-CoV-2-driven expansion than monoreactive clones, consistent with antigenic imprinting. The study was constrained by small numbers of patients and of tested TCRs. Roughly 70% of donors had memory CD4+ clonotypes that crossrecognized SARS-CoV-2 and at least one common cold coronavirus spike. Because no donor provided both pre-pandemic and post-infection samples, tracing the source of pre-existing responses was limited.

The library was generated by the immunoSEQ multiplex PCR assay. The paper's data handling went like this. During preprocessing, nonproductive sequences were discarded, as were any CDR3s that did not begin with C, did not end with F or W, or were shorter than 7 amino acids. The MANAFEST web app was used to call antigen-specific clonotypes on the basis of expansion compared with the reference and with other culture wells. To be counted as positive, a clone had to show significant expansion compared with the reference culture, at an FDR below 0.05, in 2 of 3 replicate wells. A further requirement for positive clones was significant expansion compared with all other tandem wells, along with an odds ratio above 5. CDR3 homology was measured as pairwise Levenshtein distance, computed with the stringdist R package after trimming three terminal residues from each end. TCRdb holds this immuneACCESS table with in-frame rearrangements only. Some clones are missing; in checked studies, unresolved V genes explain under half, and the rest has no known cause. V, J and clone size reflect that table, while D and trimming were determined from the DNA. This sample gives tens of thousands of clones in total; over 70% of them show up just once. The ten largest clones represent roughly 12% of the sample.

The germline V gene provides CDR1 KGHDR and CDR2 SFDVKD. The junction shows trimming of 1 base on V and 7 bases on J, plus 3 bases between the germline ends. The cysteine opens and the phenylalanine closes a CDR3 of 11 amino acids. The read is trimmed to its CDR3 DNA, 33 bases read in frame from base 1. CD4+ T cells from unexposed donors were collected before the COVID-19 pandemic (2011-2018). After around 10 days of culture, CD4+ T cells were isolated with the EasySep CD4+ T cell isolation kit. As cell numbers permitted, CD4+ T cells from unexposed donors were tested for reactivity to SARS-CoV-2 S and N and to four common cold coronavirus spike pools. Approximately 2 million PBMCs per well were cultured in IMDM with roughly 5% human AB serum and 8.5 to 10 IU/ml IL-2. Half of the culture medium was replaced with fresh IL-2-containing medium on days 3 and 7. In general, triplicate replicate wells were used for every peptide culture condition. The leukapheresis product used for the unexposed donors was purchased from a commercial source. PBMCs were isolated from leukapheresis product or whole blood by Ficoll-Paque PLUS gradient centrifugation. PBMCs were either cryopreserved at -140°C or used fresh in the expansion assay. The QIAamp Micro DNA Kit was used to extract genomic DNA from the CD4+ T cells.

This sequence originates from a human donor in good health. Specimen: CD4+ T cells from PBMCs, cultured in vitro. This receptor chain uses TRBV24-1 and TRBJ1-2; no D gene is confidently identified. The sequence in DNA is TGTGCCACCAGTGATTTAGGTGGCTACACCTTC. This sequence encodes CATSDLGGYTF.